Below, 22 T cell receptor beta chains from the same sample are listed, as sequenced in a study of blood T cell repertoires in COVID-19. Method: immunoSEQ multiplex PCR; TCRdb's copy keeps in-frame clones and lacks some. The table shows around 50,000 clones, with approximately 90% occurring only once. Source material: peripheral blood. The receptors originated from an older woman with COVID-19, enrolled during active disease.

Turning to this clone: One end of the junction is discordant with germline, which a read error may explain. In DNA, the CDR3 is TGTGCCAGCTCGACATCAGTAACTGTTTTT. This encodes CASSTSVTVF. V is TRBV18 and J is TRBJ1-4, with D uncertain. CDR3 length: 10 amino acids. CDR1 and CDR2 from the germline V gene are KGHSH and LQKENI.

The chain recombines TRBV6-6 with TRBJ1-3; D gene uncertain. Germline loops: CDR1 MNHNY, CDR2 SVGAGI (reference sequence). Trimming cost V 7 bases and J 0 bases, with 16 bases left between them. The CDR3 has 16 amino acids. CDR3 protein: CASTPAGTLSGNTIYF. As DNA, the CDR3 is TGTGCCAGCACCCCCGCGGGTACGCTCTCTGGAAACACCATATATTTT.

The chain couples TRBV5-6 to TRBJ1-5; the match to TRBD1 covers 10 bases. Per the germline V gene, CDR1 is SGHDT and CDR2 is YYEEEE. The CDR3 has 16 residues. Trimming removed 2 bases from V and 7 bases from J; junction bases left unmatched: 9. CDR3 nucleotides: TGTGCCAGCAGCTTTAGAGGACAGGGGGGTCGACAGCCCCAGCATTTT. Its protein is CASSFRGQGGRQPQHF.

This rearrangement joins TRBV20-1 to TRBJ2-1; the match to TRBD2 covers 16 bases. CDR1 is DFQATT and CDR2 is SNEGSKA in the germline V gene (reference sequence). This CDR3 region has 18 residues. With 3 bases clipped from V and 8 bases from J, the junction kept 13 bases outside the gene matches. Here the CDR3 DNA reads TGCAGTGCTAGTTTGGACTTGGGACTAGCGGGAGGGTTTGATGAGCAGTTCTTC. This gives the protein CSASLDLGLAGGFDEQFF.

This chain connects TRBV28 to TRBJ2-3, with D maybe TRBD2 (6 bases). Germline CDR1 and CDR2: MDHEN and SYDVKM. The CDR3 totals 14 residues. Trimming pared 6 bases from V and 3 bases from J, leaving 13 bases between. CDR3 nucleotide sequence: TGTGCCAGCAGGCCGACGGGGAGGACAGATACGCAGTATTTT. It is translated as CASRPTGRTDTQYF.

The CDR3 DNA sequence: TGTGCCACCAGTGATTTGCAGGGCTACGAGCAGTACTTC. Translating it yields CATSDLQGYEQYF. The rearrangement links TRBV24-1 to TRBJ2-7; weak D call: TRBD1 (5 bases). Germline CDR1 is KGHDR and CDR2 is SFDVKD. The CDR3 runs 13 residues. With 0 bases removed from V and 3 bases from J, the gap between germline ends came to 5 bases.

The chain combines TRBV21-1 with TRBJ1-6; TRBD1 is taken as the D call from the table, unchecked against the DNA. TRBV21-1 is described as a pseudogene. The CDR3 runs 16 residues. The CDR3 reads CASSKAGQGVRSPLHF. The CDR3 DNA is TGTGCCAGCAGCAAAGCGGGACAGGGAGTCCGCTCACCCCTCCACTTT.

The CDR3 DNA reads as TGTGCCAGCAGTCGCCGACAGGGCTATAATTCACCCCTCCACTTT. Its translation: CASSRRQGYNSPLHF. This chain connects TRBV6-5 to TRBJ1-6; 7 nucleotides match TRBD1. Germline V gene lookup returns CDR1 MNHEY and CDR2 SVGAGI. The CDR3 contains 15 residues. V was pared by 5 bases and J by 3 bases, with 4 bases of the junction left unmatched.

The chain couples TRBV29-1 to TRBJ2-2; 9 bases agree with TRBD2. This CDR3 is built from 13 residues. Germline assignment: CDR1 SQVTM and CDR2 ANQGSEA. The CDR3 region is CVTQAGGAGELFF. CDR3 bases: TGCGTCACCCAGGCGGGGGGGGCCGGGGAGCTGTTTTTT.

The rearrangement uses TRBV12-5 and TRBJ2-3, with D perhaps matching TRBD1 (5 bases). The CDR3 length is 16 residues. The germline CDR1 and CDR2 sequences are LGHNT and FRNRAP. Trimming removed 1 base at V and 2 bases at J, with 13 bases between. The DNA for the CDR3 is TGTGCTAGTGGTTTGGGACGACAGAGAACCACAGATACGCAGTATTTT. It yields the protein CASGLGRQRTTDTQYF.

The chain is built from TRBV11-3 and TRBJ2-6; D is uncertain. Trimming stripped 3 bases from V and 0 bases from J, with 9 bases between. There are 16 residues in the CDR3. The germline V gene encodes CDR1 SGHNT and CDR2 YENEEA. The CDR3 sequence is CASSFRSVSGANVLTF. In nucleotides, the CDR3 is TGTGCCAGCAGCTTCCGGAGCGTCTCTGGGGCCAACGTCCTGACTTTC. Looking up the rest from reference TRBV11-3 and TRBJ2-6 gives the full variable domain: EAGVVQSPRYKIIEKKQPVAFWCNPISGHNTLYWYLQNLGQGPELLIRYENEEAVDDSQLPKDRFSAERLKGVDSTLKIQPAELGDSAVYLCASSFRSVSGANVLTFGAGSRLTVL.

V and J are TRBV30 and TRBJ2-6, with a tentative D call TRBD1 (5 bases). There are 15 residues in the CDR3. Deletions cut 4 bases from V and 2 bases from J, with 12 bases between. Germline assignment: CDR1 GTSNPN and CDR2 SVGIG (reference sequence). CDR3 in amino acids: CAWNLWGTGANVLTF. The CDR3 bases are TGTGCCTGGAACCTCTGGGGCACTGGGGCCAACGTCCTGACTTTC.

This chain joins TRBV27 and TRBJ1-4, with 9 bases identical to TRBD1. The CDR3 is 19 residues long. The germline gives CDR1 MNHEY, CDR2 SMNVEV (reference sequence). V shed 6 bases, J shed 0 bases, and the junction held 14 bases outside the gene matches. In DNA form, the CDR3 reads TGTGCCAGCAGACATGTCCGAGACAGGGGGATGCCAACTAATGAAAAACTGTTTTTT. This sequence encodes CASRHVRDRGMPTNEKLFF.

The V gene is TRBV7-2, the J gene TRBJ1-5; D is ambiguous. V gave up 5 bases and J gave up 2 bases, with 7 bases separating them. CDR1 and CDR2 (germline): SGHTA, FQGNSA. This CDR3 is 13 amino acids long. CDR3 amino acids: CASSSQGNQPQHF. In DNA form, the CDR3 reads TGTGCCAGCAGCAGCCAGGGCAATCAGCCCCAGCATTTT.

V is TRBV9 and J is TRBJ1-1, with D perhaps TRBD1 (5 bases). The CDR3 covers 13 residues. Germline CDR1 and CDR2: SGDLS and YYNGEE. Trimming left V 3 bases short and J 0 bases short, with 6 bases between. CDR3 DNA: TGTGCCAGCAGCGAGGGGATGAACACTGAAGCTTTCTTT. It is translated as CASSEGMNTEAFF.

This chain links TRBV3-1 (or the pseudogene TRBV3-2) with TRBJ2-1, with 7 bases that match TRBD2. J gave up 8 bases and V 6 bases, and 7 bases lay outside the gene matches. Germline values: CDR1 LGHDT, CDR2 YNNKEL (reference sequence). The CDR3 runs to 13 residues. The CDR3: CASRQGGADEQFF. The CDR3, as DNA: TGTGCCAGCAGGCAGGGAGGGGCCGATGAGCAGTTCTTC.

J is TRBJ2-7 and V is TRBV27, with TRBD1 matching over 8 bases. Germline V CDR1 and CDR2: MNHEY, SMNVEV (reference sequence). With V trimmed by 4 bases and J by 0 bases, 5 bases remained unmatched. The CDR3 extends over 15 amino acids. As DNA, the CDR3 is TGTGCCAGCAGTTACCAGGGGGCCTCCTCCTACGAGCAGTACTTC. Its translation: CASSYQGASSYEQYF.

The rearrangement uses TRBV24-1 and TRBJ2-4, with TRBD1 identical over 9 bases. Germline V CDR1 and CDR2: KGHDR, SFDVKD. J gave up 1 base and V 4 bases, and 4 bases lay outside the gene matches. The CDR3 is 16 amino acids. The CDR3 sequence is CATSDGDRAAKNIQYF. CDR3 coding DNA: TGTGCCACCAGTGACGGGGACAGGGCGGCCAAAAACATTCAGTACTTC.

V and J are TRBV29-1 and TRBJ1-2; TRBD1 might be the D (6 bases). Trimming took off 6 bases at V and 4 bases at J, with 9 bases between the two ends. The germline V gene has CDR1 SQVTM and CDR2 ANQGSEA. This CDR3 is 11 amino acids long. Here the CDR3 reads CSVGAAYGYTF. CDR3 nucleotide sequence: TGCAGCGTGGGGGCGGCCTATGGCTACACCTTC.

The chain employs TRBV15 and TRBJ1-4; D might be TRBD1 (6 bases). This CDR3 has 15 residues. The V and J ends lost 0 bases and 6 bases respectively, with 11 bases between them. Germline loops: CDR1 LNHNV, CDR2 YYDKDF (reference sequence). This CDR3 is CATSREGAGDEKLFF. CDR3 nucleotide sequence: TGTGCCACCAGCAGAGAGGGGGCAGGGGATGAAAAACTGTTTTTT.

The chain is built from TRBV5-1 and TRBJ2-2; D might be TRBD2 (5 bases). The V and J ends lost 3 bases and 7 bases respectively, with 19 bases between them. The length of the CDR3 is 16 residues. The germline V gene encodes CDR1 SGHRS and CDR2 YFSETQ. CDR3: CASSSLQSPRGGELFF. DNA for the CDR3: TGCGCCAGCAGCTCCCTACAGTCCCCTCGGGGCGGGGAGCTGTTTTTT.

The chain combines TRBV29-1 with TRBJ2-7; TRBD1 agrees at 8 bases. The CDR3 is 13 residues long. The V gene's germline CDR1 is SQVTM and CDR2 ANQGSEA. V was clipped by 6 bases and J by 2 bases; unmatched bases: 6. The CDR3 is CSVLTGEAYEQYF. CDR3 in DNA: TGCAGCGTATTGACAGGGGAAGCCTACGAGCAGTACTTC.